This TCR beta chain derives from a study of blood T cell repertoires in COVID-19. Sequencing used immunoSEQ multiplex PCR; TCRdb keeps in-frame clones, though not all of them. The data hold under 300,000 clones, with about 86% observed a single time. CDR3 length equals 12 residues. Trimming at V came to 8 bases and at J to 6 bases, leaving 0 bases not matched to a gene. CDR1 and CDR2 (germline): MDHEN, SYDVKM. The chain carries TRBV28 and TRBJ1-4; TRBD1 aligns across 10 bases. The source is a man between 18 and 29 years old with active or convalescent COVID-19. Source material: peripheral blood. CDR3 residues: CASGTGDEKLFF. The CDR3 coding sequence is TGTGCCAGCGGGACAGGGGATGAAAAACTGTTTTTT.